These 2 T cell receptor beta chains originate from one sample sequenced in a study of shared clonotypes between healthy human individuals. Produced via immunoSEQ multiplex PCR; TCRdb's table is partial and in-frame only. Of 980,000 or so clones listed, around 80% were seen once; the top ten hold roughly 1.5%. Specimen: memory CD4+ T cells sorted from blood. Subset denoted: CD45RA-negative fraction. The source of these receptors is a man younger than 35 in good health.

J is TRBJ1-1 and V is TRBV7-9, with D hard to call. Germline CDR1 and CDR2: SEHNR and FQNEAQ (reference sequence). V lost 5 bases to trimming and J lost 2 bases, with 12 bases between them. CDR3 length: 14 amino acids. DNA of the CDR3: TGTGCCAGCAGCGCCCAAAGTCCTAACACTGAAGCTTTCTTT. Residues: CASSAQSPNTEAFF.

The chain is built from TRBV9 and TRBJ2-2; possibly TRBD1 for D (6 bases). There are 16 residues in the CDR3. With 2 bases removed from V and 4 bases from J, the gap between germline ends came to 15 bases. Looked up from germline, CDR1 is SGDLS and CDR2 is YYNGEE. CDR3 coding DNA: TGTGCCAGCAGCGTCAGGGGAAGTATGAGCACCGGGGAGCTGTTTTTT. This codes for CASSVRGSMSTGELFF.